Presented here are 27 T cell receptor beta chains from one specimen sequenced in a study of human T cells and chemical hapten exposure. TCRdb reprocessed the RACE reads via MiXCR and lists one record per CDR3 protein. The table lists 360,000 or so distinct CDR3 sequences, about 6.9% of them singletons. The time point was: patch test 2, 6 weeks after DPC sensitization. Treatment in this sample: therapeutic diphenylcyclopropenone sensitization with weekly scalp DPC. Specimen: whole blood, collected in connection with sensitization to the hapten diphenylcyclopropenone (DPC). The source of these receptors is a woman aged 18-29 years with alopecia areata. Some clones in this sample may be carry-over from other donors' samples.

This clonotype occurred many times. CDR3 sequence (DNA): TGTGCCAGCAGCCGGACAGACCAAGAGACCCAGTACTTC. Translated: CASSRTDQETQYF. J is TRBJ2-5 and V is TRBV6-2 or TRBV6-3; weak D call: TRBD1 (6 bases). In germline, CDR1 is MNHEY, CDR2 SVGEGT. V was cut by 6 bases and J by 0 bases, with 8 bases left in between. CDR3 length: 13 residues.

This clonotype was detected a few times. The rearrangement links TRBV9 to TRBJ2-3, with D perhaps matching TRBD1 (6 bases). Trimming removed 3 bases from V and 1 base from J, with 12 bases in between. CDR3 length: 15 amino acids. Per the germline V gene, CDR1 is SGDLS and CDR2 is YYNGEE. The CDR3 spells CASSAREGGTDTQYF. The CDR3, as DNA: TGTGCCAGCAGCGCGCGAGAGGGGGGCACAGATACGCAGTATTTT.

This clonotype was observed many times. The rearrangement links TRBV12-3 or TRBV12-4 to TRBJ2-3; tentatively, D is TRBD2 (5 bases). V lost 4 bases to trimming and J lost 3 bases, with 14 bases between them. CDR3 length: 15 residues. The CDR3 nucleotides read TGTGCCAGCAGTTCGCTCCTCGGGGTGACAGATACGCAGTATTTT. Protein sequence: CASSSLLGVTDTQYF.

The rearrangement links TRBV29-1 to TRBJ2-5, with 13 bases fitting TRBD2. This CDR3 has 14 residues. Unmatched junction bases numbered 6, after V lost 6 bases and J lost 5 bases. Germline CDR1 reads SQVTM; CDR2 reads ANQGSEA. Written as DNA, the CDR3 is TGCAGCGTACGACTAGCGGGGGGATCGGAGACCCAGTACTTC. Its translation is CSVRLAGGSETQYF.

The table lists this clonotype with many counts. Here the CDR3 DNA reads TGTGCAGCAGGGGCTAACTATGGCTACACCTTC. It is translated as CAAGANYGYTF. The chain joins TRBV6-6 to TRBJ1-2, with D perhaps TRBD1 (6 bases). The CDR3 length is 11 residues. The germline CDR1 and CDR2 sequences are MNHNY and SVGAGI (reference sequence).

This clonotype was detected only a few times. The genes are TRBV4-3 and TRBJ2-7, with 11 bases lining up with TRBD1. V dropped 3 bases and J dropped 7; count of bases not matched to a gene: 11. The length of the CDR3 is 16 residues. Germline assignment: CDR1 LGHNA and CDR2 YSLEER. The CDR3 loop is CASSQNFPGTGGEQYF. CDR3 coding DNA: TGCGCCAGCAGCCAGAACTTTCCCGGGACAGGGGGTGAGCAGTACTTC.

This clonotype was seen ten or more times. This chain joins TRBV28 and TRBJ2-7, with a possible D match to TRBD1 (5 bases). V lost 2 bases to trimming and J lost 2 bases, with 10 bases between them. The CDR3 is made up of 14 amino acids. Looked up from germline, CDR1 is MDHEN and CDR2 is SYDVKM. The CDR3 region is CASSLGAAPYEQYF. The CDR3 DNA reads as TGTGCCAGCAGTTTAGGGGCCGCTCCCTACGAGCAGTACTTC. Using reference TRBV28 and TRBJ2-7 for the parts outside the CDR3, the full variable domain is DVKVTQSSRYLVKRTGEKVFLECVQDMDHENMFWYRQDPGLGLRLIYFSYDVKMKEKGDIPEGYSVSREKKERFSLILESASTNQTSMYLCASSLGAAPYEQYFGPGTRLTVT.

This clonotype was detected many times. The CDR3 sequence: CASSLGRENEQFF. CDR3 nucleotides: TGTGCCAGCAGTCTAGGGAGGGAGAATGAGCAGTTCTTC. The J gene is TRBJ2-1, the V gene TRBV7-8, with 7 bases aligning to TRBD2. Germline-derived CDR1 and CDR2 are SGHVS and FQNEAQ. With V trimmed by 6 bases and J by 7 bases, 6 bases remained unmatched. The CDR3 length is 13 residues.

The chain links TRBV5-5 to TRBJ1-6, with D unresolved. The V end was cut by 4 bases, the J end by 6 bases, with 14 bases between. The CDR3 is made up of 15 amino acids. Germline CDR1 is SGHKS and CDR2 is YYEKEE (reference sequence). The CDR3 region is CASSPVVPFNSPLHF. The CDR3 nucleotides read TGTGCCAGCAGCCCCGTGGTCCCGTTTAATTCACCCCTCCACTTT. The full variable domain, in which reference TRBV5-5 and TRBJ1-6 provide the parts outside the CDR3, is DAGVTQSPTHLIKTRGQQVTLRCSPISGHKSVSWYQQVLGQGPQFIFQYYEKEERGRGNFPDRFSARQFPNYSSELNVNALLLGDSALYLCASSPVVPFNSPLHFGNGTRLTVT.

This clonotype was seen only a few times. V and J are TRBV6-6 and TRBJ1-5; 9 nucleotides agree with TRBD1. V trimming: 3 bases; J trimming: 3 bases; junction bases outside the gene matches: 6. CDR1 and CDR2 (germline): MNHNY, SVGAGI (reference sequence). The CDR3 is 16 residues long. CDR3 sequence reads: CASSYSTGGTNQPQHF. The CDR3 region has the DNA TGTGCCAGCAGTTATTCGACAGGGGGGACCAATCAGCCCCAGCATTTT.

This clonotype appeared many times. The chain is built from TRBV20-1 and TRBJ1-1; D is uncertain. CDR1 is DFQATT and CDR2 is SNEGSKA in the germline V gene (reference sequence). There are 12 residues in the CDR3. V lost 0 bases and J lost 9, with 11 bases in between. The CDR3 DNA reads as TGCAGTGCTAGAGATCCTGGCCTGAAAGCTTTCTTT. Amino acid sequence: CSARDPGLKAFF.

This clonotype was found many times. J is TRBJ1-2 and V is TRBV29-1; D may be TRBD1 (6 bases). CDR1 is SQVTM, CDR2 ANQGSEA, per germline. The CDR3 runs 13 residues. Trimming shortened V by 7 bases and J by 4 bases, and 16 bases separated the two germline ends. In DNA form, the CDR3 reads TGCAGCGGTACAGGGTCCGGTAGCTATGGCTACACCTTC. It translates to CSGTGSGSYGYTF. Filled out from reference TRBV29-1 and TRBJ1-2, the complete variable domain reads SAVISQKPSRDICQRGTSLTIQCQVDSQVTMMFWYRQQPGQSLTLIATANQGSEATYESGFVIDKFPISRPNLTFSTLTVSNMSPEDSSIYLCSGTGSGSYGYTFGSGTRLTVV.

The chain is built from TRBV29-1 and TRBJ2-3; D may be TRBD2 (6 bases). Trimming pared 4 bases from V and 3 bases from J, leaving 11 bases between. CDR3 length: 13 residues. Germline-derived CDR1 and CDR2 are SQVTM and ANQGSEA. CDR3 in DNA: TGCAGCGTTGCCAGCGGGTCGACAGATACGCAGTATTTT. It translates to CSVASGSTDTQYF.

There are many counts of this clonotype. V usage is TRBV2 and J usage is TRBJ1-5; TRBD1 matches 9 bases. The CDR3 length is 15 residues. The germline V gene encodes CDR1 SNHLY and CDR2 FYNNEI. With V trimmed by 5 bases and J by 1 base, 3 bases remained unmatched. CDR3 residues: CASSQQGASNQPQHF. CDR3 DNA: TGTGCCAGCAGTCAACAGGGGGCAAGCAATCAGCCCCAGCATTTT.

This clonotype was observed at least ten times. V gene TRBV27 combines with J gene TRBJ2-2, with D hard to call. The CDR3 spans 15 residues. V lost 3 bases, J lost 6 bases, and 14 bases lay in between. Per the germline V gene, CDR1 is MNHEY and CDR2 is SMNVEV (reference sequence). In nucleotides, the CDR3 is TGTGCCAGCAGTTTGCGCCCCGAAATCCCCGGGGAGCTGTTTTTT. Protein: CASSLRPEIPGELFF.

This clonotype has ten or more counts. The J gene is TRBJ1-2, the V gene TRBV24-1; D may be TRBD1 (5 bases). Trimming took 3 bases from V and 8 from J, leaving 18 bases between them. Germline values: CDR1 KGHDR, CDR2 SFDVKD. The CDR3 is 15 amino acids. The CDR3 DNA is TGTGCCACCAGTGATCGACAGCCGTCGGCCCGGGGCTACACCTTC. Translating it yields CATSDRQPSARGYTF.

This clonotype appeared many times. V is TRBV29-1 and J is TRBJ2-7; maybe TRBD2 (6 bases). V was clipped by 7 bases and J by 6 bases, with 16 bases between them. Germline CDR1 is SQVTM and CDR2 is ANQGSEA. CDR3 length equals 12 residues. This CDR3 reads CSASPRGSEQYF. The CDR3 coding sequence is TGCAGCGCGTCGCCTCGGGGGAGCGAGCAGTACTTC.

This clonotype came up a few times. The V and J genes are TRBV7-9 and TRBJ2-4; D might be TRBD1 or TRBD2, each matching 5 bases. Trimming took off 5 bases at V and 0 bases at J, with 17 bases between the two ends. The CDR3 is made up of 17 amino acids. From germline, CDR1 is SEHNR and CDR2 FQNEAQ (reference sequence). CDR3: CASSGVGADLAKNIQYF. CDR3 bases: TGTGCCAGCAGCGGCGTCGGGGCAGACCTAGCCAAAAACATTCAGTACTTC.

This chain uses TRBV27 with TRBJ2-1, with D maybe TRBD1 (6 bases). The better agreement between TRBJ2-7 and the DNA end casts doubt on the J call. In germline, CDR1 is MNHEY, CDR2 SMNVEV (reference sequence). The length of the CDR3 is 15 residues. CDR3 sequence reads: CASTPGQPTYNEQYF. The CDR3, as DNA: TGTGCCAGCACCCCCGGACAGCCAACCTACAATGAGCAGTACTTC.

The sample holds many counts of this clonotype. This rearrangement joins TRBV6-1 to TRBJ1-5; D is undetermined. This CDR3 is built from 17 residues. V was trimmed by 4 bases and J by 5 bases, leaving 21 bases between them. The germline gives CDR1 MNHNS, CDR2 SASEGT. The chain's CDR3 is CASSGRKGLRRDQPQHF. DNA of the CDR3: TGTGCCAGCAGTGGGAGAAAGGGTTTGCGAAGGGATCAGCCCCAGCATTTT.

This clonotype was seen a handful of times. The chain is built from TRBV5-1 and TRBJ2-5, with a possible D match to TRBD2 (6 bases). CDR3 size: 14 residues. CDR1 and CDR2 from the germline V gene are SGHRS and YFSETQ. V lost 1 base and J lost 4, with 11 bases in between. The CDR3 loop is CASSLLGGIETQYF. The CDR3 region has the DNA TGCGCCAGCAGCTTGTTGGGGGGAATAGAGACCCAGTACTTC.

The genes are TRBV14 and TRBJ2-7; possible D gene TRBD1, 6 bases. This CDR3 has 13 amino acids. Trimming pared 5 bases from V and 1 base from J, leaving 9 bases between. Germline V lookup: CDR1 SGHDN, CDR2 FVKESK. The CDR3 spells CASSGDTSYEQYF. The CDR3 DNA sequence: TGTGCCAGCAGCGGGGACACTTCCTACGAGCAGTACTTC.

J is TRBJ1-1 and V is TRBV25-1, with D possibly TRBD1 on 5 matching bases. Germline loops: CDR1 MGHDK, CDR2 SYGVNS. The CDR3 covers 13 residues. Deletions cut 7 bases from V and 4 bases from J, with 13 bases between. CDR3 nucleotide sequence: TGTGCCAGCATGGGAGGGGCGGCCACTGAAGCTTTCTTT. Translation: CASMGGAATEAFF. The whole variable domain, filled in from reference TRBV25-1 and TRBJ1-1, reads EADIYQTPRYLVIGTGKKITLECSQTMGHDKMYWYQQDPGMELHLIHYSYGVNSTEKGDLSSESTVSRIRTEHFPLTLESARPSHTSQYLCASMGGAATEAFFGQGTRLTVV.

In this sample, this clonotype turned up a few times. V and J are TRBV20-1 and TRBJ1-5, with D unresolved. The germline V and J ends were trimmed by 0 bases and 7 bases, with 16 bases remaining between them. This CDR3 is 15 amino acids long. Germline values: CDR1 DFQATT, CDR2 SNEGSKA (reference sequence). CDR3 DNA sequence: TGCAGTGCTAGAGAGGAGAACTCAGGATCACAGCCCCAGCATTTT. Its translation is CSAREENSGSQPQHF.

The chain couples TRBV6-5 to TRBJ1-2; weak D call: TRBD1 (5 bases). Germline CDR1 and CDR2: MNHEY and SVGAGI. The V gene lost 6 bases and the J gene lost 4 bases, with 12 bases spanning the gap. The CDR3 consists of 13 residues. For the CDR3, the DNA is TGTGCCAGCAGAAGGGACGCACTCTATGGCTACACCTTC. Amino acid sequence: CASRRDALYGYTF.

This clonotype was observed a few times. This rearrangement joins TRBV15 to TRBJ1-4; a possible D gene is TRBD1 (6 bases). Germline V gives CDR1 LNHNV, CDR2 YYDKDF (reference sequence). V lost 7 bases, J lost 0 bases, and 15 bases lay in between. The CDR3 spans 16 residues. The CDR3 here is CATTERGGATNEKLFF. Here the CDR3 DNA reads TGTGCCACCACCGAAAGAGGGGGAGCAACTAATGAAAAACTGTTTTTT.

The rearrangement uses TRBV24-1 and TRBJ2-1; a possible D gene is TRBD1 (6 bases). This CDR3 region has 16 residues. CDR1 KGHDR and CDR2 SFDVKD come from the germline V gene. Trimming pared 3 bases from V and 8 bases from J, leaving 19 bases between. The CDR3 DNA reads as TGTGCCACCAGTGATGTACCACAGGGAAATTTCGATGAGCAGTTCTTC. Translation gives CATSDVPQGNFDEQFF.